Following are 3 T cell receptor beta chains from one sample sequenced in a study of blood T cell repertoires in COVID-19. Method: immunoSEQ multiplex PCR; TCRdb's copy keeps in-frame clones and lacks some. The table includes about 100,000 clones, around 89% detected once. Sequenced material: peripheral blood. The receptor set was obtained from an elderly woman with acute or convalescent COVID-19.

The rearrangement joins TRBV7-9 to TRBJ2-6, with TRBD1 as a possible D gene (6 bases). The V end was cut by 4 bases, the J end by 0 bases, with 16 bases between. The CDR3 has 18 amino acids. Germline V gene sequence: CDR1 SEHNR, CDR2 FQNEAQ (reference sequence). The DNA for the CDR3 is TGTGCCAGCAGCTCAAGGGGGTTCTATAGCTCTGGGGCCAACGTCCTGACTTTC. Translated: CASSSRGFYSSGANVLTF.

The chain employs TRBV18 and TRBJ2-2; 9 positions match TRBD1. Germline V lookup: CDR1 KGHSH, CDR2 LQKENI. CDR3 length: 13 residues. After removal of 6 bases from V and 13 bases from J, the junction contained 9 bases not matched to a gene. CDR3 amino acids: CASSDSGQGSLFF. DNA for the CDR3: TGTGCCAGCTCCGACTCGGGACAGGGTTCGCTGTTTTTT. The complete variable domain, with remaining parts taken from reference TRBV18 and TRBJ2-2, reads NAGVMQNPRHLVRRRGQEARLRCSPMKGHSHVYWYRQLPEEGLKFMVYLQKENIIDESGMPKERFSAEFPKEGPSILRIQQVVRGDSAAYFCASSDSGQGSLFFGEGSRLTVL.

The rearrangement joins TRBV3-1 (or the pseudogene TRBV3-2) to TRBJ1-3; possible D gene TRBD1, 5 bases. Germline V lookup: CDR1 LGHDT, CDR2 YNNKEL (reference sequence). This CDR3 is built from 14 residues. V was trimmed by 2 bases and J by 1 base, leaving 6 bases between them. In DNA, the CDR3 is TGTGCCAGCAGCCAATCAGGGTCTGGAAACACCATATATTTT. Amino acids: CASSQSGSGNTIYF.